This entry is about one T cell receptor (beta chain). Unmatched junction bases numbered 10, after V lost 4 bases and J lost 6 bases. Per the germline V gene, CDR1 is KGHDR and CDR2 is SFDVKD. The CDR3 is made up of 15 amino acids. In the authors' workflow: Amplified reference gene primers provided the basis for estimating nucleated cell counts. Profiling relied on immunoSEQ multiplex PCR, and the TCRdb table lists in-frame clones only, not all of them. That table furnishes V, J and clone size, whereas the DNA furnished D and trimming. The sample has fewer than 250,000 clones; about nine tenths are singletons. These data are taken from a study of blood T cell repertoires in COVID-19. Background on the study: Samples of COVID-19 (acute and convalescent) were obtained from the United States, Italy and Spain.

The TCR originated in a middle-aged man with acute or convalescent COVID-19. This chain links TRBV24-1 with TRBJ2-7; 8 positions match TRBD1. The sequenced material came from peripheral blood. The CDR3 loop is CATSDLTGARREQYF. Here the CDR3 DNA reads TGTGCCACCAGTGACCTGACAGGGGCCCGCCGCGAGCAGTACTTC.